This TCR beta chain originates from a study of neurological immune-mediated disorders (dated by TCRdb to about 2019). Background for the entire study: Among the 35 or so multiple sclerosis patients, roughly 31 had relapsing-remitting MS and 3 had secondary progressive MS. Peripheral blood TCR-beta repertoires from HTLV-I-associated myelopathy (HAM/TSP) patients, multiple sclerosis patients and healthy controls were compared by UMI-based sequencing. The 95 to 120 TCR-beta libraries included longitudinal samples, technical triplicates and paired sorted CD4+ and CD8+ T-cell subsets alongside PBMC samples. The cohort included some 68 subjects: roughly 15 with HAM/TSP, around 35 with multiple sclerosis, and around 20 healthy controls. Findings and caveats that apply to the study as a whole: Repertoires from 18 of 34 MS patients were grouped by phylogenetic analysis into a cluster of related CDR3 sequences, suggesting a possible repertoire-level signature. TCR clonal expansion was greatest in HAM/TSP patients and smallest in MS patients, who ranked below even healthy controls. No association of the MS cluster with clinical or MRI features was observed, and the need for larger cohorts was stated by the authors. Expanded clones from different subjects shared no identical CDR3 amino acid sequences, which suggests that TCR-beta repertoires were private in all groups.

To synthesize cDNA, template-switch 5'RACE was performed with a primer carrying a 10-nucleotide random unique molecular identifier so that each TCR transcript was tagged. Every sequencing run yielded over 170 million TCR-beta sequences covering 15-18 subjects. The RNeasy kit was used to extract total RNA. The KAPA Real-time Library Amplification kit was used to amplify TCR-beta VDJ regions with primers for the TCR constant region and the 5'RACE anchor. Sample indexes and Illumina adaptors were added in a first PCR, and a second PCR then increased library yield. After purification with Ampure beads, the TCR product of roughly 650 bp was size-selected on a 2% E-gel SizeSelection system. Library quality was checked on a Bioanalyzer, concentration was measured with Qubit, and libraries were quantified with the Kapa Library Quantification kit before pooling. An Illumina HiSeq 2500 sequenced the libraries paired-end 2 x 150 bp. To increase sequence diversity, roughly 24-31% phiX was spiked into each library pool. As for the original processing: Quality-filtered reads were processed with the UMI-based MiGEC pipeline, which removed over 85% of raw TCR sequences during error correction. VDJ genes were aligned to IMGT germline references, and clonotypes were defined by unique CDR3 amino acid sequence plus V-J genes. Clonal expansion, Shannon diversity and CDR3 relatedness (CalcPairwiseDistances, ClusterSamples) were evaluated with VDJtools, and phylogenetic trees were built with CLCbio workbench. A clone was classed as expanded if it had 8 or more unique UMIs, a cutoff based on coefficient-of-variation modelling across technical triplicates. TCRdb itself trimmed the public reads at Q25 with fastp, ran MiXCR and retained productive beta chains. Entries are consolidated by CDR3 protein sequence, retaining the most common genes and DNA. The authors' filters were not applied to this entry. The sample data list 25,000 to 35,000 distinct CDR3 sequences, and 2.5% to 4% of these were observed just once. 7% of the sample lies in the top ten.

With respect to this clonotype: This receptor's antigen is unknown. The sample holds no much larger clone one base away, and base qualities are not on file.

Libraries from unsorted PBMCs were made from 2 million PBMCs kept in RNAlater at -80 degrees C until RNA extraction. The multiple sclerosis patients were enrolled in a US clinical protocol that evaluated disease progression with magnetic resonance imaging. Peripheral blood was subjected to Ficoll-Hypaque density gradient centrifugation to isolate PBMCs, which were then cryopreserved in liquid nitrogen. The cysteine opens and the phenylalanine closes a CDR3 of 18 amino acids. Only the CDR3 DNA is retained, 54 bases long and in frame from the first base. The junction shows trimming of 2 bases on V and 0 bases on J, plus 21 bases between the germline ends. CDR1 and CDR2 (DFQATT, SNEGSKA) derive from the germline V gene (reference sequence).

The source is a woman younger than 45 with multiple sclerosis. This receptor chain uses TRBV20-1 and TRBJ2-3; TRBD2 could be the D gene, as 7 bases match. Sequenced sample: PBMCs. The base sequence is TGCAGTGCTAGAATTAGGGGGGGGCCTAGAACTAGCACAGATACGCAGTATTTT. Translation gives CSARIRGGPRTSTDTQYF.